The 27 T cell receptor beta chains given below trace back to one sample, sequenced in a study of blood T cells in healthy people across ages. Together with a sample-barcoded 5' primer, a J-beta primer mix was included in a second PCR lasting about 6 to 11 cycles. TCRdb itself ran the 5' RACE reads through MiXCR, one entry per CDR3 protein. This table holds approximately 1.5 million distinct CDR3 sequences, approximately 42% found once. Sequenced sample: blood. These TCRs come from a woman under 30 in good health.

J is TRBJ1-4 and V is TRBV27; D may be TRBD1 (6 bases). The CDR3 has 14 residues. The ends were cut back, 8 bases at V and 8 bases at J, with 18 bases in the middle. Germline assignment: CDR1 MNHEY and CDR2 SMNVEV (reference sequence). CDR3 residues: CASATGIGWEKLFF. The CDR3 coding sequence is TGTGCCAGCGCAACAGGGATCGGGTGGGAAAAACTGTTTTTT.

The rearrangement joins TRBV20-1 to TRBJ1-2, with 7 bases fitting TRBD1. Germline V lookup: CDR1 DFQATT, CDR2 SNEGSKA (reference sequence). This CDR3 is built from 16 residues. V dropped 0 bases and J dropped 2; count of bases not matched to a gene: 9. The CDR3 loop reads CSARDRTDRQNYGYTF. In DNA form, the CDR3 reads TGCAGTGCTAGAGATCGAACGGACAGGCAAAACTATGGCTACACCTTC.

The CDR3 spells CASSLGIASGGYQETQYF. CDR3 DNA: TGCGCCAGCAGCTTGGGAATCGCTAGCGGGGGGTACCAAGAGACCCAGTACTTC. The chain uses TRBV5-1 and TRBJ2-5; TRBD2 matches 11 bases. V was clipped by 0 bases and J by 0 bases; unmatched bases: 7. Germline V gene sequence: CDR1 SGHRS, CDR2 YFSETQ. The CDR3 loop spans 18 amino acids.

This clonotype was observed a single time. This chain joins TRBV12-3 or TRBV12-4 and TRBJ2-2; D is undetermined. CDR3 length: 16 amino acids. Trimming took off 4 bases at V and 7 bases at J, with 19 bases between the two ends. The CDR3 region is CASSWARPGLGGELFF. CDR3 sequence (DNA): TGTGCCAGCAGTTGGGCCCGGCCGGGTCTTGGCGGGGAGCTGTTTTTT.

The V and J genes are TRBV6-5 and TRBJ1-2; possibly TRBD1 for D (6 bases). Germline V gene data show CDR1 as MNHEY and CDR2 as SVGAGI. The CDR3 spans 17 residues. V was pared by 0 bases and J by 6 bases, with 20 bases between. The CDR3 DNA reads TGTGCCAGCAGTTACTCTTCCTGGACAGCCCAAGGCGATGGCTACACCTTC. This gives the protein CASSYSSWTAQGDGYTF.

The chain couples TRBV6-6 to TRBJ2-1, with D possibly matching TRBD2 (7 bases). V lost 8 bases, J lost 4 bases, and 15 bases lay in between. Germline CDR1 and CDR2: MNHNY and SVGAGI (reference sequence). CDR3 size: 14 residues. CDR3 residues: CASGQGRGYNEQFF. The DNA of the CDR3 is TGTGCCAGCGGGCAGGGGAGGGGGTACAATGAGCAGTTCTTC.

This clonotype was found a few times. The J gene is TRBJ2-1, the V gene TRBV28; TRBD2 agrees at 7 bases. The CDR3 is 16 residues long. Trimming took 8 bases from V and 4 from J; bases not matched to a gene: 14. Germline loops: CDR1 MDHEN, CDR2 SYDVKM. The DNA of the CDR3 is TGTGCCAGCCATCAGTCCAGCGGGATTAGGTACAATGAGCAGTTCTTC. This translates into CASHQSSGIRYNEQFF.

This clonotype has more than one count but fewer than ten. This sequence joins TRBV6-1 and TRBJ1-1; D remains unclear. The germline gives CDR1 MNHNS, CDR2 SASEGT. There are 14 residues in the CDR3. V lost 2 bases, J lost 1 base, and 8 bases lay in between. CDR3 amino acids: CASSERLGNTEAFF. The CDR3 coding sequence is TGTGCCAGCAGTGAACGGTTGGGGAACACTGAAGCTTTCTTT.

The CDR3 protein is CASSPSGRFEQYF. In DNA form, the CDR3 reads TGTGCCAGCAGTCCAAGCGGGAGGTTCGAGCAGTACTTC. The chain employs TRBV6-5 and TRBJ2-7, with TRBD2 matching over 9 bases. This CDR3 comprises 13 residues. Trimming cost V 5 bases and J 6 bases; bases outside gene matches: 5. From germline, CDR1 is MNHEY and CDR2 SVGAGI.

The V call is TRBV7-2, the J call TRBJ2-5; D remains unclear. V was pared by 1 base and J by 2 bases, with 8 bases between. The CDR3 is made up of 14 amino acids. Germline V gives CDR1 SGHTA, CDR2 FQGNSA. The CDR3 DNA follows: TGTGCCAGCAGCTTAGACTACCTACAAGAGACCCAGTACTTC. This encodes CASSLDYLQETQYF. The full variable domain, rest sourced from reference TRBV7-2 and TRBJ2-5, is GAGVSQSPSNKVTEKGKDVELRCDPISGHTALYWYRQSLGQGLEFLIYFQGNSAPDKSGLPSDRFSAERTGGSVSTLTIQRTQQEDSAVYLCASSLDYLQETQYFGPGTRLLVL.

The chain has TRBV4-3 and TRBJ1-1, with 10 nucleotides matching TRBD1. J lost 5 bases, V lost 2 bases, and 11 bases had no gene match. Germline lookup yields CDR1 LGHNA and CDR2 YSLEER. This CDR3 spans 17 amino acids. CDR3 in amino acids: CASSQTMTGGAATEAFF. DNA of the CDR3: TGCGCCAGCAGCCAAACAATGACAGGGGGCGCGGCGACTGAAGCTTTCTTT.

The V call is TRBV27, the J call TRBJ1-5; D is uncertain. In germline, CDR1 is MNHEY, CDR2 SMNVEV (reference sequence). Between the trimmed V and J ends, which lost 4 bases and 9 bases, there was a span of 19 bases. The CDR3 has 15 amino acids. The CDR3 DNA follows: TGTGCCAGCAGTTCCACGGGAATGGGTATCCGGCCCCAGCATTTT. This translates into CASSSTGMGIRPQHF.

This clonotype came up a few times. The rearrangement uses TRBV9 and TRBJ1-2, with 8 bases lining up with TRBD1. With V trimmed by 3 bases and J by 8 bases, 3 bases remained unmatched. The CDR3 loop spans 12 amino acids. The V gene's germline CDR1 is SGDLS and CDR2 YYNGEE. The CDR3 region is CASSGTGMGYTF. The CDR3 DNA is TGTGCCAGCAGCGGGACAGGGATGGGCTACACCTTC.

This chain links TRBV10-3 with TRBJ1-4, with 7 nucleotides matching TRBD1. The CDR3 is 14 residues long. The V and J ends lost 11 bases and 0 bases, in that order; junction bases with no gene match: 6. CDR1 and CDR2 from the germline V gene are ENHRY and SYGVKD. The CDR3 is CAARTGATNEKLFF. The CDR3 DNA reads TGTGCCGCCAGGACAGGAGCAACTAATGAAAAACTGTTTTTT.

V usage is TRBV12-3 or TRBV12-4 and J usage is TRBJ2-6, with D possibly TRBD2 on 5 matching bases. The length of the CDR3 is 16 residues. Trimming took off 1 base at V and 1 base at J, with 8 bases between the two ends. CDR3 nucleotides: TGTGCCAGCAGTTTAGAAAGAGGGTCTGGGGCCAACGTCCTGACTTTC. Translated, it gives CASSLERGSGANVLTF.

This rearrangement joins TRBV12-3 or TRBV12-4 to TRBJ2-3, with a possible D match to TRBD2 (7 bases). The V and J ends lost 6 bases and 2 bases respectively, with 12 bases between them. This CDR3 has 14 residues. The CDR3 nucleotides are TGTGCCAGCAGCGGTCGGGGGGCCACAGATACGCAGTATTTT. Encoded protein: CASSGRGATDTQYF.

This chain links TRBV9 with TRBJ2-7, with 10 bases identical to TRBD1. Germline CDR1 and CDR2: SGDLS and YYNGEE. CDR3 size: 16 residues. The V and J ends lost 3 bases and 10 bases, in that order; junction bases with no gene match: 16. CDR3 DNA sequence: TGTGCCAGCAGCGCGTCGGGACAGGGGTGGACAATGGACCAGTACTTC. Amino acids: CASSASGQGWTMDQYF.

The chain has TRBV14 and TRBJ1-2, with TRBD1 matching 8 bases. The CDR3 is made up of 12 amino acids. Per the germline V gene, CDR1 is SGHDN and CDR2 is FVKESK. V lost 5 bases, J lost 6 bases, and 2 bases stayed unmatched. Written as DNA, the CDR3 is TGTGCCAGCAGCGGACAGGGTCATGGCTACACCTTC. As protein: CASSGQGHGYTF.

V usage is TRBV12-3 or TRBV12-4 and J usage is TRBJ2-5, with 8 bases fitting TRBD2. V gave up 5 bases and J gave up 5 bases; unmatched junction bases: 7. CDR3 size: 14 residues. CDR3 nucleotides: TGTGCCAGCAGTCCGGGGGGGTCCCAGGAGACCCAGTACTTC. Protein product: CASSPGGSQETQYF.

This chain connects TRBV20-1 to TRBJ1-1; 9 bases are shared with TRBD1. Germline CDR1 reads DFQATT; CDR2 reads SNEGSKA (reference sequence). V gave up 6 bases and J gave up 2 bases; unmatched junction bases: 10. The CDR3 contains 15 residues. The CDR3 bases are TGCAGTGCCCCCCCCGGGACAGGGACCAACACTGAAGCTTTCTTT. Translation: CSAPPGTGTNTEAFF.

V is TRBV7-2 and J is TRBJ1-1; 8 bases agree with TRBD1. The CDR3 length is 13 residues. CDR1 is SGHTA, CDR2 FQGNSA, per germline. The V gene end was trimmed by 7 bases and the J gene end by 1 base; junction bases not matched to a gene: 2. CDR3 nucleotides: TGTGCCAGCAAAGGGACAGGGAACACTGAAGCTTTCTTT. Protein product: CASKGTGNTEAFF.

The chain has TRBV7-2 and TRBJ2-4; D possibly matches TRBD1 or TRBD2 (5 bases each). TRBJ2-7 explains the end of the DNA better; the J call may be wrong. CDR1 and CDR2 from the germline V gene are SGHTA and FQGNSA. CDR3 length equals 14 residues. CDR3 DNA: TGTGCCAGCAGCACGGGACCGTTTCTCTACGAGCAGTACTTC. It specifies CASSTGPFLYEQYF.

This rearrangement joins TRBV18 to TRBJ1-1, with TRBD1 matching 7 bases. V lost 8 bases to trimming and J lost 1 base; unmatched junction nucleotides: 7. Germline loops: CDR1 KGHSH, CDR2 LQKENI. The CDR3 consists of 14 residues. The CDR3: CASSPRDRNTEAFF. CDR3 sequence (DNA): TGTGCCAGCAGCCCCCGGGACAGGAACACTGAAGCTTTCTTT.

This clonotype was seen a handful of times. The V gene is TRBV5-1, the J gene TRBJ2-1, with TRBD2 identical over 13 bases. This CDR3 is built from 17 residues. Germline CDR1 reads SGHRS; CDR2 reads YFSETQ. After removal of 1 base from V and 8 bases from J, the junction contained 9 bases not matched to a gene. The CDR3 sequence is CASSLQHTSGGAHEQFF. In DNA, the CDR3 is TGCGCCAGCAGCTTGCAACATACTAGCGGGGGGGCCCATGAGCAGTTCTTC.

In its sample, this clonotype was seen many times. The chain combines TRBV29-1 with TRBJ2-1, with TRBD1 matching over 8 bases. The CDR3 loop spans 14 amino acids. Per the germline V gene, CDR1 is SQVTM and CDR2 is ANQGSEA. After removal of 3 bases from V and 1 base from J, the junction contained 2 bases not matched to a gene. The DNA for the CDR3 is TGCAGCGTTGATGACAGGGGATCCTACAATGAGCAGTTCTTC. Its translation: CSVDDRGSYNEQFF.

This clonotype was recorded a few times. CDR3 nucleotide sequence: TGCAGTGCTAGAGAACGGAACCAAGAGACCCAGTACTTC. It translates to CSARERNQETQYF. The chain links TRBV20-1 to TRBJ2-5; D is uncertain. Germline V lookup: CDR1 DFQATT, CDR2 SNEGSKA (reference sequence). The V end lost 0 bases, the J end lost 0 bases, and 5 bases lay between the germline ends. This CDR3 is 13 amino acids long.

There are a few counts of this clonotype. The gene calls are TRBV11-2 and TRBJ2-7; no clear D gene. CDR3 length equals 16 residues. V was shortened by 0 bases and J by 0 bases, with 12 bases between the two germline ends. Germline V gene lookup returns CDR1 SGHAT and CDR2 FQNNGV. CDR3 region: CASSLEPETFSYEQYF. The CDR3 DNA is TGTGCCAGCAGCTTAGAGCCCGAGACGTTCTCCTACGAGCAGTACTTC.